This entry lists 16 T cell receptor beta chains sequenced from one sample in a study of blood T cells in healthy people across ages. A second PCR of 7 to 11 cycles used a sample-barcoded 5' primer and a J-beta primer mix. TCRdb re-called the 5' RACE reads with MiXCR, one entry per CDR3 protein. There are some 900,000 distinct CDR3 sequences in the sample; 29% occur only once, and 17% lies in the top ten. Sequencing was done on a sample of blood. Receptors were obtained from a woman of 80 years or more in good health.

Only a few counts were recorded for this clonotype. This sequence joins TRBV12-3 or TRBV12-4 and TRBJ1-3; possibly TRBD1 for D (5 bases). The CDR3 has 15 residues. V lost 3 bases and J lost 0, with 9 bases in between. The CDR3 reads CASSLGGGSGNTIYF. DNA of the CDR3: TGTGCCAGCAGTTTGGGCGGGGGCTCTGGAAACACCATATATTTT.

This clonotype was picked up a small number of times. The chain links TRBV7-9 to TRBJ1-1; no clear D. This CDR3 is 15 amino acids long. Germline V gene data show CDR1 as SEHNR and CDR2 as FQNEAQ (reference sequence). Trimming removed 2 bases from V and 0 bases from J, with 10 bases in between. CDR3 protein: CASSLLRGMNTEAFF. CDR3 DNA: TGTGCCAGCAGCTTACTTCGCGGTATGAACACTGAAGCTTTCTTT.

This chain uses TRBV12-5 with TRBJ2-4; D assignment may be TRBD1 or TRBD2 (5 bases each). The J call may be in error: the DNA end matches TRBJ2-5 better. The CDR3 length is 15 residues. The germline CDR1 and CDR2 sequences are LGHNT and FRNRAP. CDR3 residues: CASGLSQGPQETQYF. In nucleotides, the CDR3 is TGTGCTAGTGGTTTATCCCAGGGACCCCAGGAGACCCAGTACTTC.

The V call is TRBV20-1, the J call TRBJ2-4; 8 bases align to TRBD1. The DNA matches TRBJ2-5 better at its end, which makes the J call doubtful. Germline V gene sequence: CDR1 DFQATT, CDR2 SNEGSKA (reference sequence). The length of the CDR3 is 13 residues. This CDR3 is CSASPTGEETQYF. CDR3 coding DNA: TGCAGTGCCAGCCCGACAGGGGAAGAGACCCAGTACTTC.

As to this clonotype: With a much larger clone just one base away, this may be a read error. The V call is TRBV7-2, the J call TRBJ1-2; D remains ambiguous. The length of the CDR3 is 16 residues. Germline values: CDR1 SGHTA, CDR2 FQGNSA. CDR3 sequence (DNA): TGTGCCAGCAGCTTAAGCGGCGGGCCGTCCAACTATGGCTACATCTTC. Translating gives CASSLSGGPSNYGYIF.

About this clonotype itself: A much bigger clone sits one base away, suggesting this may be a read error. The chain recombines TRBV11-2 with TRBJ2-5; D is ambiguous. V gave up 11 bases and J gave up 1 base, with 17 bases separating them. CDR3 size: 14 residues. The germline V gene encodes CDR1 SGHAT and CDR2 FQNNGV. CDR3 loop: CAGIQDRRQETQYF. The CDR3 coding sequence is TGTGCCGGCATTCAAGACCGACGCCAAGAGACCCAGTACTTC.

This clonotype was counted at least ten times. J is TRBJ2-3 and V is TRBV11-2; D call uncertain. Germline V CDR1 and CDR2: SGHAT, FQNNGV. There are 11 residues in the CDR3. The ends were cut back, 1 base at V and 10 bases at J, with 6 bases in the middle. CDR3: CASSLGLAQYF. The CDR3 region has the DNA TGTGCCAGCAGCTTAGGCCTGGCGCAGTATTTT.

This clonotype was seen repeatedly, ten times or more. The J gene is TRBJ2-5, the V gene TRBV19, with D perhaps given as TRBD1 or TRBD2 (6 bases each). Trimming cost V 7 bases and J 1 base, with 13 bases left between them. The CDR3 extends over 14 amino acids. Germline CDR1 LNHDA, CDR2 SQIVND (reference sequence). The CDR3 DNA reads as TGTGCCAGTAACGGGGGACACCGCCAAGAGACCCAGTACTTC. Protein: CASNGGHRQETQYF.

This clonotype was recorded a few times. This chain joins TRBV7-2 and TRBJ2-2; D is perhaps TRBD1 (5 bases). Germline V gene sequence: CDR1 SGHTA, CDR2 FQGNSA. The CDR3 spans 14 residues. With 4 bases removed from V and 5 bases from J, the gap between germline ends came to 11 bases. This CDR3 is CASSSGLGTGELFF. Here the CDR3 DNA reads TGTGCCAGCAGCTCAGGGTTGGGGACCGGGGAGCTGTTTTTT.

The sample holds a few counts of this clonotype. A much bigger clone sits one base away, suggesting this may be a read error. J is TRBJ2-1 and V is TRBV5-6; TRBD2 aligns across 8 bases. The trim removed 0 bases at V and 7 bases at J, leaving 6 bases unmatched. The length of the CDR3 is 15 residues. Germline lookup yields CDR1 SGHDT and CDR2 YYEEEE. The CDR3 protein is CASSLGAGGMNEQFF. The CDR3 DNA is TGTGCCAGCAGCTTGGGGGCGGGGGGAATGAATGAGCAGTTCTTC. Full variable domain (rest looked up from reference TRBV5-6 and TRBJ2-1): DAGVTQSPTHLIKTRGQQVTLRCSPKSGHDTVSWYQQALGQGPQFIFQYYEEEERQRGNFPDRFSGHQFPNYSSELNVNALLLGDSALYLCASSLGAGGMNEQFFGPGTRLTVL.

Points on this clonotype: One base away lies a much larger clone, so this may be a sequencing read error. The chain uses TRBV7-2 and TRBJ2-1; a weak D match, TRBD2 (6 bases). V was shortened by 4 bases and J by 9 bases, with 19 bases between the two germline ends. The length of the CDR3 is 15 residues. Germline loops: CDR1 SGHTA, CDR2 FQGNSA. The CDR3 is CASSSQSVGSGEQFF. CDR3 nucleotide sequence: TGTGCCAGCAGCTCCCAATCGGTCGGGAGTGGTGAGCAGTTCTTC.

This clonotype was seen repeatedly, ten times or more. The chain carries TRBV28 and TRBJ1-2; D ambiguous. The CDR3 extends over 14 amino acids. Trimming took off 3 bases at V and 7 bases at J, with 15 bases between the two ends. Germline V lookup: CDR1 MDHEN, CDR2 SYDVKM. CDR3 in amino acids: CASSFDVSHVGYTF. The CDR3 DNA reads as TGTGCCAGCAGTTTCGACGTCTCCCATGTTGGCTACACCTTC.

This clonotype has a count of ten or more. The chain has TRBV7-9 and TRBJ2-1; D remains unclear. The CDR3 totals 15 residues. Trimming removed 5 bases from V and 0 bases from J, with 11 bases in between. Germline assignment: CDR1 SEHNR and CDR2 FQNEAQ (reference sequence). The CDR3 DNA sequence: TGTGCCAGCAGCGCCGGCCGGAGCTCCTACAATGAGCAGTTCTTC. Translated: CASSAGRSSYNEQFF.

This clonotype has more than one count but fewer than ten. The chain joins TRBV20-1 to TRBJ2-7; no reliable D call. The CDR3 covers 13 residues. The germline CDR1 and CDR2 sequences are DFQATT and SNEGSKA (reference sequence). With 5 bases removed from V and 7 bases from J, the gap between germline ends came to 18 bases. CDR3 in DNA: TGCAGTGCTCCGCAGGCCCCCTACAATGAGCAGTACTTC. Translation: CSAPQAPYNEQYF.

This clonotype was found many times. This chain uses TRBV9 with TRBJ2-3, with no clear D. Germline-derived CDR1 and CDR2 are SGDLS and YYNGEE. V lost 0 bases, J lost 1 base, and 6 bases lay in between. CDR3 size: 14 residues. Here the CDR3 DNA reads TGTGCCAGCAGCGTAGCGGGCCGCACAGATACGCAGTATTTT. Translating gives CASSVAGRTDTQYF.

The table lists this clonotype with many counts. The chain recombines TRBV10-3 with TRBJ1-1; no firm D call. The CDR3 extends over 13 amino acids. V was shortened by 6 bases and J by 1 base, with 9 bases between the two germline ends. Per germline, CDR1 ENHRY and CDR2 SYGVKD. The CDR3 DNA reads TGTGCCATCAGCGTCCGGGAGAACACTGAAGCTTTCTTT. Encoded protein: CAISVRENTEAFF.